Each of the 17 T cell receptor beta chains below was sequenced from the same sample in a study of T cell clonality in common variable immunodeficiency. Only in-frame clones appear in the TCRdb table, and some are missing; sequencing was by immunoSEQ multiplex PCR. The sample presents approximately 60,000 clones, none singletons. The sequenced sample was peripheral blood mononuclear cells. All receptors derive from a person aged 18 to 75 in good health.

This clone occurred many times. The CDR3 spells CASSWGGQYSNQPQHF. CDR3 DNA (partial): TGTGCCAGTAGTTGGGGCGGACAGTATAGCAATCAGCCC. The chain uses TRBV19 and TRBJ1-5; D may be TRBD1 (6 bases). The CDR3 end is not reached by the read, which stops 3 residues before it; the germline J gene fills it in. The CDR3 length is 16 residues. Between the trimmed V and J ends, which lost 5 bases and 0 bases, there was a span of 14 bases. CDR1 LNHDA and CDR2 SQIVND come from the germline V gene (reference sequence).

This clone has a count of ten or more. Here the CDR3 reads CASSDAGGGTDTQYF. The CDR3 DNA, read in part, is TGTGCCAGCAGCGATGCAGGAGGGGGTACAGATACG. The V and J genes are TRBV9 and TRBJ2-3, with D perhaps given as TRBD1 or TRBD2 (6 bases each). Coverage ceases 3 residues before the CDR3 finishes, and the germline J gene fills in the end. CDR1 and CDR2 from the germline V gene are SGDLS and YYNGEE. The CDR3 contains 15 residues. V lost 3 bases and J lost 3, with 14 bases in between. The complete variable domain, with remaining parts taken from reference TRBV9 and TRBJ2-3, reads DSGVTQTPKHLITATGQRVTLRCSPRSGDLSVYWYQQSLDQGLQFLIQYYNGEERAKGNILERFSAQQFPDLHSELNLSSLELGDSALYFCASSDAGGGTDTQYFGPGTRLTVL.

This clone was seen many times. The read is 3 residues too short to cover the CDR3 end, so that end is filled in from the germline J gene. The rearrangement links TRBV7-9 to TRBJ1-1, with D perhaps TRBD1 (5 bases). The ends were cut back, 9 bases at V and 5 bases at J, with 13 bases in the middle. This CDR3 is built from 12 residues. Germline V gene sequence: CDR1 SEHNR, CDR2 FQNEAQ (reference sequence). CDR3 bases read: TGTGCCAGTTCTTGGGGGGGGACTGAA. Protein sequence: CASSWGGTE. The whole CDR3 sequence reads CASSWGGTEAFF.

This clone was counted at least ten times. The read ends 3 residues before the CDR3 terminus; that terminus is restored from the germline J gene. V gene TRBV28 combines with J gene TRBJ1-6; no firm D call. The germline V gene encodes CDR1 MDHEN and CDR2 SYDVKM. This CDR3 region has 10 residues. The CDR3 DNA, read in part, is TGTGCCAGCGGAAAGCGGGCC. Translated, it gives CASGKRA. The CDR3 as a whole reads CASGKRALHF.

This clone has at least ten counts. The read stops 3 residues short of the end of the CDR3; the missing end is completed from the germline J gene. The rearrangement uses TRBV5-1 and TRBJ2-5; D not certain. The CDR3 runs 12 residues. Trimming removed 1 base from V and 4 bases from J, with 5 bases in between. Germline loops: CDR1 SGHRS, CDR2 YFSETQ. The sequenced part of the CDR3 DNA is TGCGCCAGCAGCTTGTCGGGAGAGACC. Protein: CASSLSGET. The full CDR3 protein is CASSLSGETQYF.

This clone was seen many times. The read terminates 3 residues ahead of where the CDR3 ends, so the germline J gene completes it. V gene TRBV5-1 combines with J gene TRBJ1-1; D unclear. The V gene lost 5 bases and the J gene lost 0 bases, with 11 bases spanning the gap. Germline CDR1 SGHRS, CDR2 YFSETQ. The CDR3 is made up of 14 amino acids. The part of the CDR3 DNA that was read is TGCGCCAGCAGAATGGAGGGCTTGAACACTGAA. It translates to CASRMEGLNTE. From start to end, the CDR3 is CASRMEGLNTEAFF.

In its sample, this clone was seen many times. The sequence runs out 3 residues before the end of the CDR3; the remainder is reconstructed from the germline J gene. This rearrangement joins TRBV19 to TRBJ2-2; 9 bases match TRBD1. The trim removed 4 bases at V and 5 bases at J, leaving 8 bases unmatched. This CDR3 contains 16 residues. Germline CDR1 LNHDA, CDR2 SQIVND (reference sequence). CDR3 residues: CASSTGTGRSTGELFF. CDR3 bases read: TGTGCCAGTAGTACCGGGACAGGGAGGAGTACCGGGGAG. Complete variable domain (other parts from reference TRBV19 and TRBJ2-2): DGGITQSPKYLFRKEGQNVTLSCEQNLNHDAMYWYRQDPGQGLRLIYYSQIVNDFQKGDIAEGYSVSREKKESFPLTVTSAQKNPTAFYLCASSTGTGRSTGELFFGEGSRLTVL.

As concerns this clone: The CDR3 end lies 3 residues beyond the end of the read and is filled in from the germline J gene. V gene TRBV19 combines with J gene TRBJ1-5, with TRBD1 matching over 9 bases. Germline assignment: CDR1 LNHDA and CDR2 SQIVND (reference sequence). The CDR3 is made up of 16 amino acids. V was pared by 5 bases and J by 3 bases, with 8 bases of the junction left unmatched. Incomplete CDR3 DNA: TGTGCCAGTAGTCTTCTGGACAGGGGCGACAATCAGCCC. The encoded protein is CASSLLDRGDNQP. The whole CDR3 sequence is CASSLLDRGDNQPQHF. The variable domain in full, with the rest retrieved from reference TRBV19 and TRBJ1-5, is DGGITQSPKYLFRKEGQNVTLSCEQNLNHDAMYWYRQDPGQGLRLIYYSQIVNDFQKGDIAEGYSVSREKKESFPLTVTSAQKNPTAFYLCASSLLDRGDNQPQHFGDGTRLSIL.

This clone appeared a few times. The CDR3 end is not reached by the read, which stops 3 residues before it; the germline J gene fills it in. The chain employs TRBV7-9 and TRBJ2-4, with D unresolved. Per the germline V gene, CDR1 is SEHNR and CDR2 is FQNEAQ (reference sequence). The CDR3 extends over 13 amino acids. The CDR3 bases that were read are TGTGCCAGCAGCTCCATCGATAACTATGGT. Translation gives CASSSIDNYG. The CDR3 as a whole reads CASSSIDNYGQYF.

At least ten counts were recorded for this clone. The read ends 3 residues shy of where the CDR3 ends; the end is completed using the germline J gene. This chain links TRBV18 with TRBJ2-5; 8 nucleotides agree with TRBD1. V dropped 6 bases and J dropped 0; count of bases not matched to a gene: 9. CDR3 length: 16 residues. CDR1 KGHSH and CDR2 LQKENI come from the germline V gene. CDR3 residues: CASSLNSDRDQETQYF. The sequenced part of the CDR3 DNA is TGTGCCAGCTCCCTAAACTCGGACAGGGACCAAGAGACC.

This clone appeared many times. Read data end 3 residues before the CDR3 end; the end is taken from the germline J gene. The genes are TRBV29-1 and TRBJ2-3; D may be TRBD1 (5 bases). Germline V gene data show CDR1 as SQVTM and CDR2 as ANQGSEA. This CDR3 spans 13 amino acids. The germline V and J ends were trimmed by 6 bases and 1 base, with 11 bases remaining between them. The DNA read from the CDR3 is TGCAGCGTGACCAGGGCACGCACAGATACG. Its translation is CSVTRARTDT. The whole CDR3 region reads CSVTRARTDTQYF.

This clone has a count of ten or more. Relative to the germline gene, one junction end is altered; a read error may explain this. The read ends 3 residues early relative to the CDR3; the germline J gene fills the gap. The chain is built from TRBV5-6 and TRBJ2-3; tentative D call: TRBD1 (6 bases). Germline V gives CDR1 SGHDT, CDR2 YYEEEE. This CDR3 has 13 amino acids. CDR3 in amino acids: CASSMGATETQYF. Partial CDR3 DNA: TGTGCCAGCAGCATGGGGGCAACAGAGACG.

The sample holds many counts of this clone. The read stops 3 residues short of the end of the CDR3; the missing end is completed from the germline J gene. V gene TRBV5-4 combines with J gene TRBJ1-6; 7 bases align to TRBD1. Germline assignment: CDR1 SGHNT and CDR2 YYREEE (reference sequence). The CDR3 length is 14 residues. J was trimmed by 2 bases and V by 10 bases; bases with no gene match: 6. The CDR3 loop reads CAGRQGTYNSPLHF. CDR3 DNA (partial): TGTGCCGGGAGACAGGGAACCTATAATTCACCC.

This clone showed up many times. The read gets to within 3 residues of the CDR3 end, and the germline J gene fills in the rest. The chain recombines TRBV6-2 or TRBV6-3 with TRBJ1-1; D call uncertain. Deletions cut 2 bases from V and 1 base from J, with 14 bases between. From germline, CDR1 is MNHEY and CDR2 SVGEGT. The CDR3 loop spans 16 amino acids. CDR3 sequence: CASSYAYGLRNTEAFF. Partial CDR3 DNA: TGTGCCAGCAGTTACGCGTACGGACTGCGGAACACTGAA.

This clone has at least ten counts. Read sequence stops 3 residues before the CDR3 end, and the germline J gene provides the missing end. This same CDR3 is encoded by further DNA sequences in the sample. V is TRBV5-6 and J is TRBJ1-6; no firm D call. Trimming pared 2 bases from V and 7 bases from J, leaving 7 bases between. The CDR3 spans 13 residues. Germline assignment: CDR1 SGHDT and CDR2 YYEEEE. CDR3 bases read: TGTGCCAGCAGCTTAACAAAAAATTCACCC. Translation: CASSLTKNSP. The full CDR3 reads CASSLTKNSPLHF.

In its sample, this clone was seen a few times. A far larger clone is only one base removed, so a read error is likely. The read falls 3 residues short of the CDR3 end, and the missing part is taken from the germline J gene. The rearrangement uses TRBV30 and TRBJ2-5, with 11 bases identical to TRBD2. CDR1 GTSNPN and CDR2 SVGIG come from the germline V gene (reference sequence). The CDR3 consists of 14 residues. The sequenced part of the CDR3 DNA is TGTGCCCGGAGCTTTGGGACTAGCGGCGAGACC. Its translation: CARSFGTSGET. The CDR3, in full, reads CARSFGTSGETQYF.

This clone was observed at least ten times. The read comes to an end 3 residues before the CDR3 does, leaving the germline J gene to fill in the end. The chain recombines TRBV5-4 with TRBJ2-5, with D possibly being TRBD1 (5 bases). With 3 bases removed from V and 2 bases from J, the gap between germline ends came to 14 bases. The CDR3 runs to 15 residues. Germline assignment: CDR1 SGHNT and CDR2 YYREEE (reference sequence). The CDR3 loop reads CASSSRVGVQETQYF. The sequenced CDR3 bases are TGTGCCAGCAGCTCCAGGGTAGGGGTTCAAGAGACC. Together with reference TRBV5-4 and TRBJ2-5, the CDR3 gives the full variable domain: ETGVTQSPTHLIKTRGQQVTLRCSSQSGHNTVSWYQQALGQGPQFIFQYYREEENGRGNFPPRFSGLQFPNYSSELNVNALELDDSALYLCASSSRVGVQETQYFGPGTRLLVL.